Sequencing of this T cell receptor beta chain was carried out in a study of blood T cell repertoires in COVID-19. Those enrolled, adults aged about 18 to 89 years, came from 20 to 25 US areas. Participants in the exposed group had met a COVID-19 case in the 2 weeks before joining the study. Losses at the gene ends were 2 bases for V and 7 bases for J; bases not matched to a gene: 10. The germline V gene encodes CDR1 PRHDT and CDR2 FYEKMQ (reference sequence). The CDR3 runs 15 residues. In the study's own analysis: Amplified reference gene primers provided the basis for estimating nucleated cell counts. Profiling relied on immunoSEQ multiplex PCR, and the TCRdb table lists in-frame clones only, not all of them. For V, J and clone size, that table is used; D and trimming come from the DNA. Of about 310,000 clones listed, 85% were seen once; the top ten hold around 1.9%.

This sequence was found in a woman aged 25 to 39 who had been exposed to COVID-19. The chain joins TRBV13 to TRBJ1-2; the match to TRBD1 covers 7 bases. Input material: PBMCs or T cells enriched from blood (not recorded which). The CDR3 loop is CASSLRGGEKIGYTF. The CDR3 region has the DNA TGTGCCAGCAGCTTAAGAGGGGGCGAGAAGATTGGCTACACCTTC. Supplemented by reference TRBV13 and TRBJ1-2, the full variable domain reads AAGVIQSPRHLIKEKRETATLKCYPIPRHDTVYWYQQGPGQDPQFLISFYEKMQSDKGSIPDRFSAQQFSDYHSELNMSSLELGDSALYFCASSLRGGEKIGYTFGSGTRLTVV.